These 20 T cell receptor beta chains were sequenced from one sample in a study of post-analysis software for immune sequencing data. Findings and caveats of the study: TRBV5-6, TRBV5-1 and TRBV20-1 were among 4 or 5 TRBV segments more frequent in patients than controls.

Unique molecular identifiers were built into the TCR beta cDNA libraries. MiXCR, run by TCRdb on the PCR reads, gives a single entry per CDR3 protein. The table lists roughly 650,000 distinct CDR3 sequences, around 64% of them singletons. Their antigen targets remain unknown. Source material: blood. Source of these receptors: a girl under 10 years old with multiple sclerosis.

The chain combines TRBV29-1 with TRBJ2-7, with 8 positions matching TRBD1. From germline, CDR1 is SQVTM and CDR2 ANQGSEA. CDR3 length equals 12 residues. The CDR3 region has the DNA TGCTGCGCCAGGACAGGGATTGACGAGCAGTACTTC. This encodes CCARTGIDEQYF.

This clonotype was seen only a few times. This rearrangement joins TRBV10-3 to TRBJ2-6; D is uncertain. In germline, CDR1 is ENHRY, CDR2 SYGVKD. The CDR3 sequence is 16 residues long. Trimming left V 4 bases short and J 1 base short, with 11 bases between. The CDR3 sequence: CAISGHGSSGANVLTF. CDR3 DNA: TGTGCCATCAGTGGCCACGGTTCTTCTGGGGCCAACGTCCTGACTTTC.

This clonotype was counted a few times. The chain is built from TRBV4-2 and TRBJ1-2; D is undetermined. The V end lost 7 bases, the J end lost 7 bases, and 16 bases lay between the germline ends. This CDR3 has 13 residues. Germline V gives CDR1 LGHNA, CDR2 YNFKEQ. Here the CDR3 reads CASTTDWEGGYTF. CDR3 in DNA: TGTGCCAGCACCACCGATTGGGAGGGTGGCTACACCTTC.

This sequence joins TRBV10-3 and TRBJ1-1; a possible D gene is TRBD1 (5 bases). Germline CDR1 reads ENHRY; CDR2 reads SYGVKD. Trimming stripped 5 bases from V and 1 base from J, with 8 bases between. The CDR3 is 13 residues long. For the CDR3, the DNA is TGTGCCATCAGTTTGGGGGGGAACACTGAAGCTTTCTTT. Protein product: CAISLGGNTEAFF.

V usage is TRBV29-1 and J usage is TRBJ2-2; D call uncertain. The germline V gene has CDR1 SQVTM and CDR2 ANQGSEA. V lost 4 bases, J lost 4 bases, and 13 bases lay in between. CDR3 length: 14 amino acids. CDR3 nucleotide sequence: TGCAGCGTTGGAATTGGGCAGCCCACCGGGGAGCTGTTTTTT. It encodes CSVGIGQPTGELFF.

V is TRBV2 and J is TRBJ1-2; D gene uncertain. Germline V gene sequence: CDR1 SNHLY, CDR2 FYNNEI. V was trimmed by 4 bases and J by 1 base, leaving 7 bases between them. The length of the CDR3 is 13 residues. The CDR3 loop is CASSGAGNYGYTF. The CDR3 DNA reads TGTGCCAGCAGTGGGGCGGGTAACTATGGCTACACCTTC.

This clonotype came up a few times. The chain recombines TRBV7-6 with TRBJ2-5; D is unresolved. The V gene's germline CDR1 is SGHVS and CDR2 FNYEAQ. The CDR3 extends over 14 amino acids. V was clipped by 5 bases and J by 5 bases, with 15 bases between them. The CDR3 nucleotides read TGTGCCAGCAGCCACGAGTTGTATCGCGAGACCCAGTACTTC. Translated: CASSHELYRETQYF.

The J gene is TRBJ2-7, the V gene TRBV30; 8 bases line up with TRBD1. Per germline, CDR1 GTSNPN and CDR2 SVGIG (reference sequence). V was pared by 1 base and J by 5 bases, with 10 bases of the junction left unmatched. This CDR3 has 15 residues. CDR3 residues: CAWSGRTGSRDEQYF. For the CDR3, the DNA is TGTGCCTGGAGTGGGCGGACAGGGAGTAGGGACGAGCAGTACTTC. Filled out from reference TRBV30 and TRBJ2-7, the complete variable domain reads SQTIHQWPATLVQPVGSPLSLECTVEGTSNPNLYWYRQAAGRGLQLLFYSVGIGQISSEVPQNLSASRPQDRQFILSSKKLLLSDSGFYLCAWSGRTGSRDEQYFGPGTRLTVT.

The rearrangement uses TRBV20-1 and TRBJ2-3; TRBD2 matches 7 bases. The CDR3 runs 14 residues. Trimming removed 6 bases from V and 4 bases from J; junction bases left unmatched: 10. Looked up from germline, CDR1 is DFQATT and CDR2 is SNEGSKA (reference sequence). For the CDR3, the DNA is TGCAGTGCCACACCACAGCGGGGAGCAGATACGCAGTATTTT. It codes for CSATPQRGADTQYF.

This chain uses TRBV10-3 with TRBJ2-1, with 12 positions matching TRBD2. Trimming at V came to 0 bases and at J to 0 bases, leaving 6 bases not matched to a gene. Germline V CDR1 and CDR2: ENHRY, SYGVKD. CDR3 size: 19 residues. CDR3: CAISESSSGRASSYNEQFF. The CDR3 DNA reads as TGTGCCATCAGTGAGTCCTCTAGCGGGAGGGCTAGCTCCTACAATGAGCAGTTCTTC.

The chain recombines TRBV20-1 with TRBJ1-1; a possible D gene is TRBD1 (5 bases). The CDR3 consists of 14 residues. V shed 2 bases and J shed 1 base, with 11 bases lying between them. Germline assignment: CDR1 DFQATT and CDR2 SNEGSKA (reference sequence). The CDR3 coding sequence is TGCAGTGCTAGATGGGGGAGGACGAACACTGAAGCTTTCTTT. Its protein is CSARWGRTNTEAFF.

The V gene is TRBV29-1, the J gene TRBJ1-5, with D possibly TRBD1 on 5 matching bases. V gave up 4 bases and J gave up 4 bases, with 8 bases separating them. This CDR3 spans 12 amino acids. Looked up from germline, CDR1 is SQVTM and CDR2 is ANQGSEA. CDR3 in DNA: TGCAGCGTTGGGGACGGGAATCAGCCCCAGCATTTT. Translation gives CSVGDGNQPQHF.

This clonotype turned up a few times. In DNA form, the CDR3 reads TGTGCCATCAGGCCAGATCGGACTAGCGGGAGTGGGTGGCGCACAGATACGCAGTATTTT. This gives the protein CAIRPDRTSGSGWRTDTQYF. The J gene is TRBJ2-3, the V gene TRBV10-3, with 13 positions matching TRBD2. From germline, CDR1 is ENHRY and CDR2 SYGVKD. The CDR3 loop spans 20 amino acids. V shed 6 bases and J 1 base; nucleotides not matched to a gene: 16.

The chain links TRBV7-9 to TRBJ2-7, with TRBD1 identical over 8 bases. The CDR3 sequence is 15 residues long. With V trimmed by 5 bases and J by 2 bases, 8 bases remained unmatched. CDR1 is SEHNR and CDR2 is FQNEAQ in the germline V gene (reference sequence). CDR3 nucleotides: TGTGCCAGCAGCCCGACAGGGGCGAAGACCTACGAGCAGTACTTC. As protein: CASSPTGAKTYEQYF. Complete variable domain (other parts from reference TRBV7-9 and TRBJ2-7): DTGVSQNPRHKITKRGQNVTFRCDPISEHNRLYWYRQTLGQGPEFLTYFQNEAQLEKSRLLSDRFSAERPKGSFSTLEIQRTEQGDSAMYLCASSPTGAKTYEQYFGPGTRLTVT.

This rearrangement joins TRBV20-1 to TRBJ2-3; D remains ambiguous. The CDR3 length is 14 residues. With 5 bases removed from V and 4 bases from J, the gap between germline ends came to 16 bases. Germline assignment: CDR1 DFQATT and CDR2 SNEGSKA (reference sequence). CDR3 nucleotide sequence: TGCAGTGCTCCCCACGGTGGGTGGGCAGATACGCAGTATTTT. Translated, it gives CSAPHGGWADTQYF.

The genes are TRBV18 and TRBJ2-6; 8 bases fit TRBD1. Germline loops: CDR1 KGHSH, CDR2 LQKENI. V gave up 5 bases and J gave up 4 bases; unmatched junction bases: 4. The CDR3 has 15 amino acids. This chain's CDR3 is CASSDRGWGANVLTF. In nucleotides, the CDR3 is TGTGCCAGCTCAGACAGGGGCTGGGGGGCCAACGTCCTGACTTTC.

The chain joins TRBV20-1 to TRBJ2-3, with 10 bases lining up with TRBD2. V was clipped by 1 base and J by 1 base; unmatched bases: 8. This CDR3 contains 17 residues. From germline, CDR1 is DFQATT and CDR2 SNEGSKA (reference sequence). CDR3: CSARGGVAGGRTDTQYF. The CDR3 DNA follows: TGCAGTGCTAGAGGAGGAGTAGCGGGGGGCCGCACAGATACGCAGTATTTT.

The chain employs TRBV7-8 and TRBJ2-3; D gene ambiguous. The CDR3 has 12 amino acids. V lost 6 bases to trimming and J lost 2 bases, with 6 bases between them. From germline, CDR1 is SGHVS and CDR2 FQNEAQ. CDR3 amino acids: CASRPNTDTQYF. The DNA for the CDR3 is TGTGCCAGCAGGCCGAACACAGATACGCAGTATTTT.

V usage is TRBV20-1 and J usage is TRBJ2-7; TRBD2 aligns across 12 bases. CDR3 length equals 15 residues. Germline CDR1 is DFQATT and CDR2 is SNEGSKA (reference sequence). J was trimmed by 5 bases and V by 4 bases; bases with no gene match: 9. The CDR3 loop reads CSATIGTSGRNEQYF. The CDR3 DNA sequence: TGCAGTGCTACGATAGGAACTAGCGGGAGGAACGAGCAGTACTTC.

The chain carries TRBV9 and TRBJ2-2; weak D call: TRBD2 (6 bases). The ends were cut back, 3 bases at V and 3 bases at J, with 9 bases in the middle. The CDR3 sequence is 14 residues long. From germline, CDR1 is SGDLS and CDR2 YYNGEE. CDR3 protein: CASSGGGDTGELFF. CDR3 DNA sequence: TGTGCCAGCAGCGGAGGAGGGGACACCGGGGAGCTGTTTTTT.